Following are 19 T cell receptor beta chains from one sample sequenced in a study of T-cell memory formation after mild COVID-19 (dated by TCRdb to about 2021). Preparation of the library involved 5' RACE. Instrument used: Illumina NovaSeq 6000. Using fastp trimming at Q25 and MiXCR clonotype assembly, TCRdb reanalyzed the public sequencing data and kept in-frame beta chains. Duplicate CDR3 protein sequences are folded into a single record with the most common DNA and genes. Across this sample there are about half a million distinct CDR3 sequences, with over 15% seen only once. Of the sample, 9% to 15% is held by the ten largest clones. Sequenced material: PBMCs or a T cell subset sorted from them (not recorded which). The receptors stem from an adult woman who had mild COVID-19 (a few samples of this study predate the infection). The sample titles of this study are shuffled in the database, so cell type and time point are left out; the donor was told from shared clones.

This clonotype was seen a few times. The V gene is TRBV7-9, the J gene TRBJ2-2; 7 bases align to TRBD2. The J segment lost 5 bases and the V segment lost 7 bases, leaving 4 bases of the junction unmatched. Germline values: CDR1 SEHNR, CDR2 FQNEAQ (reference sequence). The CDR3 covers 13 residues. The CDR3: CASTLGGTGELFF. The CDR3 DNA is TGTGCCAGCACCCTCGGGGGGACCGGGGAGCTGTTTTTT.

This clonotype was observed at least ten times. V usage is TRBV4-1 and J usage is TRBJ1-2, with D possibly TRBD1 on 5 matching bases. The CDR3 has 17 amino acids. CDR1 MGHRA and CDR2 YSYEKL come from the germline V gene. Trimming left V 1 base short and J 6 bases short, with 21 bases between. The CDR3 loop reads CASSQGPIGTGSDGYTF. As DNA, the CDR3 is TGCGCCAGCAGCCAAGGCCCCATCGGGACGGGGAGCGATGGCTACACCTTC.

V is TRBV4-2 and J is TRBJ2-7; TRBD2 matches at 8 bases. J was trimmed by 7 bases and V by 3 bases; bases with no gene match: 26. The germline gives CDR1 LGHNA, CDR2 YNFKEQ. The CDR3 runs 20 residues. The CDR3 DNA reads TGTGCCAGCAGCCATGAGGCCGGGGCGGGAGGCCCCCGTAGGATTCGGGAGCAGTACTTC. As protein: CASSHEAGAGGPRRIREQYF.

This clonotype appeared a few times. The junction and the germline gene differ at one end; a read error may be behind it. CDR3 protein: CASSLHSGRSGQLFF. The CDR3 DNA follows: TGTGCCAGCAGCTTACATAGCGGGAGGTCCGGGCAGCTGTTTTTT. The chain recombines TRBV11-3 with TRBJ2-2; 10 nucleotides match TRBD2. Germline V gene lookup returns CDR1 SGHNT and CDR2 YENEEA. The CDR3 consists of 15 residues.

J is TRBJ1-1 and V is TRBV18; D not certain. Germline CDR1 is KGHSH and CDR2 is LQKENI. The CDR3 length is 14 residues. Trimming stripped 6 bases from V and 4 bases from J, with 15 bases between. In DNA, the CDR3 is TGTGCCAGCTCCTCAGGCGCCGTGAGCACTGAAGCTTTCTTT. Its translation is CASSSGAVSTEAFF. Full variable domain (outside the CDR3, taken from reference TRBV18 and TRBJ1-1): NAGVMQNPRHLVRRRGQEARLRCSPMKGHSHVYWYRQLPEEGLKFMVYLQKENIIDESGMPKERFSAEFPKEGPSILRIQQVVRGDSAAYFCASSSGAVSTEAFFGQGTRLTVV.

This chain connects TRBV6-6 to TRBJ1-1; the D is unclear. The CDR3 is 15 amino acids. The V end was cut by 2 bases, the J end by 0 bases, with 10 bases between. CDR1 is MNHNY, CDR2 SVGAGI, per germline (reference sequence). CDR3 region: CASSYDTFMNTEAFF. The CDR3 DNA reads as TGTGCCAGCAGTTACGACACTTTCATGAACACTGAAGCTTTCTTT.

The chain links TRBV19 to TRBJ2-3, with D perhaps matching TRBD1 (6 bases). The V end was cut by 6 bases, the J end by 0 bases, with 13 bases between. CDR3 length: 15 amino acids. CDR1 and CDR2 from the germline V gene are LNHDA and SQIVND (reference sequence). The CDR3 DNA sequence: TGTGCCAGTAGCTTGACAGGACACAGCACAGATACGCAGTATTTT. Protein product: CASSLTGHSTDTQYF.

This clonotype was seen only a few times. This chain joins TRBV11-2 and TRBJ2-3; the match to TRBD1 covers 10 bases. Germline V gives CDR1 SGHAT, CDR2 FQNNGV. The length of the CDR3 is 16 residues. With V trimmed by 4 bases and J by 1 base, 5 bases remained unmatched. In nucleotides, the CDR3 is TGTGCCAGCAGCTGGGGACAGGGGTTGGGCACAGATACGCAGTATTTT. It specifies CASSWGQGLGTDTQYF.

V is TRBV7-9 and J is TRBJ1-1; possibly TRBD1 for D (5 bases). V lost 3 bases and J 0 bases, leaving 8 bases between the germline ends. The CDR3 length is 14 residues. Germline V gene sequence: CDR1 SEHNR, CDR2 FQNEAQ (reference sequence). DNA of the CDR3: TGTGCCAGCAGCTTTAAGGGGATGAACACTGAAGCTTTCTTT. Encoded protein: CASSFKGMNTEAFF.

This sequence joins TRBV7-9 and TRBJ2-1; TRBD1 matches at 8 bases. The CDR3 spans 15 residues. CDR1 and CDR2 from the germline V gene are SEHNR and FQNEAQ (reference sequence). V was clipped by 8 bases and J by 5 bases; unmatched bases: 11. DNA for the CDR3: TGTGCCAGCGAGCTTATTGGGACAGGAGACAATGAGCAGTTCTTC. It specifies CASELIGTGDNEQFF. Together with reference TRBV7-9 and TRBJ2-1, the CDR3 gives the full variable domain: DTGVSQNPRHKITKRGQNVTFRCDPISEHNRLYWYRQTLGQGPEFLTYFQNEAQLEKSRLLSDRFSAERPKGSFSTLEIQRTEQGDSAMYLCASELIGTGDNEQFFGPGTRLTVL.

This rearrangement joins TRBV9 to TRBJ2-1, with a weak D call TRBD1 (6 bases). V shed 0 bases and J shed 10 bases, with 14 bases lying between them. CDR1 and CDR2 (germline): SGDLS, YYNGEE. This CDR3 is 14 amino acids long. CDR3 DNA sequence: TGTGCCAGCAGCGTAGGTGGGGGCCTCAGAGAGCAGTTCTTC. Amino acids: CASSVGGGLREQFF.

Only a few counts were recorded for this clonotype. V gene TRBV7-2 combines with J gene TRBJ2-7, with 9 bases aligning to TRBD2. This CDR3 spans 16 amino acids. The germline CDR1 and CDR2 sequences are SGHTA and FQGNSA. Trimming at V came to 5 bases and at J to 2 bases, leaving 10 bases not matched to a gene. CDR3 residues: CASSKRASGETYEQYF. The CDR3 DNA is TGTGCCAGCAGCAAGCGGGCTAGCGGGGAAACCTACGAGCAGTACTTC.

The chain has TRBV5-1 and TRBJ2-3, with 9 bases that match TRBD2. V shed 4 bases, J shed 1 base, and the junction held 7 bases outside the gene matches. The germline V gene has CDR1 SGHRS and CDR2 YFSETQ. The CDR3 has 16 residues. CDR3 in DNA: TGCGCCAGCAGCGTGGGAGCGGGGGGCGGCACAGATACGCAGTATTTT. Translating gives CASSVGAGGGTDTQYF.

The chain has TRBV20-1 and TRBJ1-1, with 8 positions matching TRBD1. CDR3 length equals 13 residues. Germline V lookup: CDR1 DFQATT, CDR2 SNEGSKA (reference sequence). Trimming at V came to 5 bases and at J to 6 bases, leaving 8 bases not matched to a gene. DNA for the CDR3: TGCAGTGCTGATCTCGACAGGGGCGCTGAAGCTTTCTTT. Residues: CSADLDRGAEAFF.

The gene calls are TRBV7-9 and TRBJ2-5; 9 nucleotides align to TRBD1. Trimming took 5 bases from V and 5 from J; bases not matched to a gene: 15. The CDR3 is 17 amino acids. Germline CDR1 SEHNR, CDR2 FQNEAQ (reference sequence). In DNA form, the CDR3 reads TGTGCCAGCAGCCCAAAGACAGGGGGATCATTTACGGAGACCCAGTACTTC. This sequence encodes CASSPKTGGSFTETQYF.

The chain joins TRBV7-3 to TRBJ2-1; 10 bases line up with TRBD2. Germline CDR1 reads SGHTA; CDR2 reads FQGTGA. Trimming took 4 bases from V and 5 from J; bases not matched to a gene: 11. CDR3 length: 17 amino acids. The CDR3 bases are TGTGCCAGCAGCTCAGGGCCCGGGACTAGCGACCACAATGAGCAGTTCTTC. Translation gives CASSSGPGTSDHNEQFF.

J is TRBJ1-1 and V is TRBV6-5; a weak D match, TRBD1 (5 bases). V lost 7 bases and J lost 4, with 22 bases in between. CDR3 length: 16 amino acids. The V gene's germline CDR1 is MNHEY and CDR2 SVGAGI. The CDR3 DNA is TGTGCCAGCACCCCGGGTTCGGGACGAGTTTTCACTGAAGCTTTCTTT. As protein: CASTPGSGRVFTEAFF.

The sample holds a few counts of this clonotype. The V gene is TRBV12-3 or TRBV12-4, the J gene TRBJ2-1, with TRBD2 matching over 7 bases. This CDR3 has 19 amino acids. V was pared by 1 base and J by 6 bases, with 18 bases of the junction left unmatched. This CDR3 reads CASSLGDSWSASGGNEQFF. CDR3 coding DNA: TGTGCCAGCAGTTTAGGGGACTCCTGGAGCGCTAGCGGAGGCAATGAGCAGTTCTTC.

The V gene is TRBV12-3 or TRBV12-4, the J gene TRBJ1-1; D is possibly TRBD1 (5 bases). V lost 5 bases and J lost 1, with 23 bases in between. The CDR3 sequence is 18 residues long. CDR3: CASSMGTWRGGGNTEAFF. Written as DNA, the CDR3 is TGTGCCAGCAGTATGGGTACTTGGAGGGGCGGGGGGAACACTGAAGCTTTCTTT.